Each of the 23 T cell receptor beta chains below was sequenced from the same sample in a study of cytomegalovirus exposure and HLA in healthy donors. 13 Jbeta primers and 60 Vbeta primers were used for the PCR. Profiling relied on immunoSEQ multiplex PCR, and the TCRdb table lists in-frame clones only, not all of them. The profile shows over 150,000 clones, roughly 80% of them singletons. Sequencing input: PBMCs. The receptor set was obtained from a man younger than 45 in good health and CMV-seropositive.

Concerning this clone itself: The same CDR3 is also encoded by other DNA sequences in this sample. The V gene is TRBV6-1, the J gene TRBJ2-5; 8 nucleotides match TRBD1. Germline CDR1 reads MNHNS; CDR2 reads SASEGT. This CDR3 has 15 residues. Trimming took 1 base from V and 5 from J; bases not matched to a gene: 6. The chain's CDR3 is CASSEESGGAETQYF. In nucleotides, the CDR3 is TGTGCCAGCAGTGAAGAATCAGGGGGCGCGGAGACCCAGTACTTC.

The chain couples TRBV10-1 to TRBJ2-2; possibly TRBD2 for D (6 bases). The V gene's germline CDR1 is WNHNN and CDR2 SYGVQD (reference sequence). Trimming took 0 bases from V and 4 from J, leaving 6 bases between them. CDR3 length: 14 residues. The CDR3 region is CASSESGGTGELFF. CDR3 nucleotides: TGCGCCAGCAGTGAGTCGGGGGGCACCGGGGAGCTGTTTTTT.

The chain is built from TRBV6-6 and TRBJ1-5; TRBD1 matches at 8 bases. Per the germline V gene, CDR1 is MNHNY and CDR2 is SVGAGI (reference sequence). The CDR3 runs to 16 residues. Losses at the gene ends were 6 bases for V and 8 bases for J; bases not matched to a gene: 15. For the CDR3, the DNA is TGTGCCAGCAGAATCGGGACAGGTGCCCGTGCGGAGCCCCAGCATTTT. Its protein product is CASRIGTGARAEPQHF.

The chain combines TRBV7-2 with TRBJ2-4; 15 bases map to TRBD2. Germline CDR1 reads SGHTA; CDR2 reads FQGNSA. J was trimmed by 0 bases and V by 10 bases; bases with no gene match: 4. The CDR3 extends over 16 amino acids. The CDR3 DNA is TGTGCCACGGGACTAGCGGGGGGAGTAGCCAAAAACATTCAGTACTTC. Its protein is CATGLAGGVAKNIQYF.

The CDR3: CASSRMTGNQPQHF. Written as DNA, the CDR3 is TGCGCCAGCAGCCGAATGACAGGGAATCAGCCCCAGCATTTT. The rearrangement joins TRBV4-1 to TRBJ1-5; TRBD1 matches at 7 bases. The CDR3 totals 14 residues. Germline loops: CDR1 MGHRA, CDR2 YSYEKL. After removal of 4 bases from V and 4 bases from J, the junction contained 4 bases not matched to a gene.

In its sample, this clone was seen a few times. The CDR3 DNA reads as TGTGCCAGCAGTTTACCGGGACACCTGAACTATGGCTACACCTTC. Protein product: CASSLPGHLNYGYTF. J is TRBJ1-2 and V is TRBV28, with a tentative D call TRBD1 (6 bases). In germline, CDR1 is MDHEN, CDR2 SYDVKM. This CDR3 has 15 residues. V lost 2 bases to trimming and J lost 2 bases, with 12 bases between them.

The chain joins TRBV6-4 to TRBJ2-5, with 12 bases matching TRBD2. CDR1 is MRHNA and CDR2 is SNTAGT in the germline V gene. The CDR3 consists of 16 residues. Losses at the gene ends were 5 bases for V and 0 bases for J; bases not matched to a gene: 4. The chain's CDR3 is CASSPLAGGYQETQYF. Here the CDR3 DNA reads TGTGCCAGCAGTCCACTAGCGGGGGGATACCAAGAGACCCAGTACTTC.

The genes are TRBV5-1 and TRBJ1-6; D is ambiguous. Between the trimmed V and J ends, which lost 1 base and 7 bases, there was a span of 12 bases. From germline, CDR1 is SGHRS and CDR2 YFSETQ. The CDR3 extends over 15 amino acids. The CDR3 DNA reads TGCGCCAGCAGCTTGATAAGCGGGCTAAATTCACCCCTCCACTTT. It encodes CASSLISGLNSPLHF.

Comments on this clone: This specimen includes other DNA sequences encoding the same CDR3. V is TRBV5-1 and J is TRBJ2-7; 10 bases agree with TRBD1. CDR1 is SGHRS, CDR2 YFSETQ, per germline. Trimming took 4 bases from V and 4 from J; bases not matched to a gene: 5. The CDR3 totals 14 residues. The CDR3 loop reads CASSPGQGGYEQYF. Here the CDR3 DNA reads TGCGCCAGCAGCCCCGGACAGGGGGGTTACGAGCAGTACTTC.

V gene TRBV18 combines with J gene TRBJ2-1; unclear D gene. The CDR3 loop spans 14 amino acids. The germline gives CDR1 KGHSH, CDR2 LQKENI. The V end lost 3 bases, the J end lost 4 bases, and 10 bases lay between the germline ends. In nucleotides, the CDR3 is TGTGCCAGCTCACCGCGGTCGGCTTACAATGAGCAGTTCTTC. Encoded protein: CASSPRSAYNEQFF.

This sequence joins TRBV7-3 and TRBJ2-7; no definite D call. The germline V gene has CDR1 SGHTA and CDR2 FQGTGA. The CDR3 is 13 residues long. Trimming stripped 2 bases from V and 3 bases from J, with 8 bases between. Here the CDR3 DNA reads TGTGCCAGCAGCTTATATGGCAACTACGAGCAGTACTTC. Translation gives CASSLYGNYEQYF. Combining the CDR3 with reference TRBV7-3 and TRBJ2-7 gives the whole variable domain GAGVSQTPSNKVTEKGKYVELRCDPISGHTALYWYRQSLGQGPEFLIYFQGTGAADDSGLPNDRFFAVRPEGSVSTLKIQRTERGDSAVYLCASSLYGNYEQYFGPGTRLTVT.

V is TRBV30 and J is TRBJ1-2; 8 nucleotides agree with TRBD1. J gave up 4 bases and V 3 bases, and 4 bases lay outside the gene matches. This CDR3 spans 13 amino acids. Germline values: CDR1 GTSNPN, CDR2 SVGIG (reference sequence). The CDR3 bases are TGTGCCTGGAGAGCAGGGGGCGGCTATGGCTACACCTTC. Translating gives CAWRAGGGYGYTF.

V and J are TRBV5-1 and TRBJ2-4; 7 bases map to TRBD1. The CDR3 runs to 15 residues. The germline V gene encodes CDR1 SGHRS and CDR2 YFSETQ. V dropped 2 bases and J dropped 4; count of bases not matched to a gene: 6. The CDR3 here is CASSFDQGVKNIQYF. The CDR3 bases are TGCGCCAGCAGCTTCGATCAGGGGGTAAAAAACATTCAGTACTTC.

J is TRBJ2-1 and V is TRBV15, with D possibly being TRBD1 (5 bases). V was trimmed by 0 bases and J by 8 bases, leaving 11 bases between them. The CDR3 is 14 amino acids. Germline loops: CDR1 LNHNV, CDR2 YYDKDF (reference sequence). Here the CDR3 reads CATSRDGAQDEQFF. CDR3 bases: TGTGCCACCAGCAGAGATGGGGCCCAGGATGAGCAGTTCTTC.

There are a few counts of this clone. CDR3 in DNA: TGTGCCTGGAGATCTACAGGGAACTCCTACGAGCAGTACTTC. It encodes CAWRSTGNSYEQYF. The V call is TRBV30, the J call TRBJ2-7; TRBD1 might be the D (6 bases). V shed 3 bases and J shed 0 bases, with 12 bases lying between them. The germline V gene encodes CDR1 GTSNPN and CDR2 SVGIG (reference sequence). This CDR3 is built from 14 residues.

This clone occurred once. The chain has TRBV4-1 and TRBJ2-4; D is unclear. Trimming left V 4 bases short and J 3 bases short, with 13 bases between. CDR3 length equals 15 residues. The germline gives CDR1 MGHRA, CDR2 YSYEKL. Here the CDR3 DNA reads TGCGCCAGCAGCCGAAGATCCACAGACAAAAACATTCAGTACTTC. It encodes CASSRRSTDKNIQYF.

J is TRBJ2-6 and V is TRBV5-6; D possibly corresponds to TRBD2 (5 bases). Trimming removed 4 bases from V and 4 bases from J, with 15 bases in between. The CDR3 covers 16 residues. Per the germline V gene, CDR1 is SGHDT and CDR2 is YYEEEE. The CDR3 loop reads CASSPGNSLGANVLTF. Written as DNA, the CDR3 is TGTGCCAGCAGCCCCGGGAACTCCCTCGGGGCCAACGTCCTGACTTTC.

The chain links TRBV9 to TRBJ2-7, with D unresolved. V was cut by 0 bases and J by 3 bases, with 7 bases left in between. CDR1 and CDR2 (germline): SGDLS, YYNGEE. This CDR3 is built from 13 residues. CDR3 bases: TGTGCCAGCAGCGTAGGACAAGACTACGAGCAGTACTTC. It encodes CASSVGQDYEQYF.

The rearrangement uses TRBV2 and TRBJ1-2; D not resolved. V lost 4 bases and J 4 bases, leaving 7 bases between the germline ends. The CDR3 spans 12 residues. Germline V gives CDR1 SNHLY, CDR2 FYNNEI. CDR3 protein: CASSGNFYGYTF. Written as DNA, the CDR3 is TGTGCCAGCAGTGGCAACTTCTATGGCTACACCTTC.

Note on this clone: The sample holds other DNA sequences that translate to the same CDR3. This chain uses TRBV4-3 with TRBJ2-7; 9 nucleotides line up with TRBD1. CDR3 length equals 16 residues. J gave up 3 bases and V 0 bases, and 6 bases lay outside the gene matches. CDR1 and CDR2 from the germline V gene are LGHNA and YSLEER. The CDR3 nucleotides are TGCGCCAGCAGCCAAGATCTCGGGACAGGGAGCTACGAGCAGTACTTC. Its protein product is CASSQDLGTGSYEQYF.

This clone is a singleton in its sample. The CDR3 loop reads CSVGGPGTGGNEQFF. As DNA, the CDR3 is TGCAGCGTTGGGGGCCCCGGGACAGGGGGCAATGAGCAGTTCTTC. The chain employs TRBV29-1 and TRBJ2-1; TRBD1 agrees at 11 bases. Germline V gene sequence: CDR1 SQVTM, CDR2 ANQGSEA. The CDR3 is 15 residues long. V was clipped by 4 bases and J by 6 bases; unmatched bases: 8.

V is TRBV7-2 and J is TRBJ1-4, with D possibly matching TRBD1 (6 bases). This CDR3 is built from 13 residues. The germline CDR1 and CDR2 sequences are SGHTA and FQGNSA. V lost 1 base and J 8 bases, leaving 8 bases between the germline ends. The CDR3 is CASSLGTAEKLFF. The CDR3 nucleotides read TGTGCCAGCAGCTTAGGGACAGCCGAAAAACTGTTTTTT.

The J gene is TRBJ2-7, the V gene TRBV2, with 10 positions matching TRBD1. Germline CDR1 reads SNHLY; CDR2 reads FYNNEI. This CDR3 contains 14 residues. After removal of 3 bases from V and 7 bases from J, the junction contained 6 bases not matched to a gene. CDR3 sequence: CASSERTGGWEQYF. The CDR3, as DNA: TGTGCCAGCAGTGAGAGGACAGGGGGGTGGGAGCAGTACTTC.